What follows describes a single TCR beta chain. Germline CDR1 and CDR2: PRHDT and FYEKMQ (reference sequence). This CDR3 spans 12 amino acids. UMI labels and 5' RACE were used to prepare the TRB cDNA libraries. Reprocessing the 5' RACE reads, TCRdb reports a single entry for every CDR3 protein and omits DNA. The table lists about 46,000 distinct CDR3 sequences. The data derive from a study of CXCR3-negative and CXCR3-positive naive CD8 T cells. Naive CD8+ T cells had a CD45RO-CCR7+CD27+CD95- phenotype. The chain joins TRBV13 to TRBJ2-1. This receptor was identified in a human donor in good health. Some clones in this sample may be carry-over from other donors' samples. Sequencing was carried out using naive CXCR3- CD8+ T cells from blood. Specified subset: CD45RO-CCR7+CD27+CD95- naive CD8+ T cells lacking CXCR3 (TNR3-). The CDR3: CASSLRGNEQFF.